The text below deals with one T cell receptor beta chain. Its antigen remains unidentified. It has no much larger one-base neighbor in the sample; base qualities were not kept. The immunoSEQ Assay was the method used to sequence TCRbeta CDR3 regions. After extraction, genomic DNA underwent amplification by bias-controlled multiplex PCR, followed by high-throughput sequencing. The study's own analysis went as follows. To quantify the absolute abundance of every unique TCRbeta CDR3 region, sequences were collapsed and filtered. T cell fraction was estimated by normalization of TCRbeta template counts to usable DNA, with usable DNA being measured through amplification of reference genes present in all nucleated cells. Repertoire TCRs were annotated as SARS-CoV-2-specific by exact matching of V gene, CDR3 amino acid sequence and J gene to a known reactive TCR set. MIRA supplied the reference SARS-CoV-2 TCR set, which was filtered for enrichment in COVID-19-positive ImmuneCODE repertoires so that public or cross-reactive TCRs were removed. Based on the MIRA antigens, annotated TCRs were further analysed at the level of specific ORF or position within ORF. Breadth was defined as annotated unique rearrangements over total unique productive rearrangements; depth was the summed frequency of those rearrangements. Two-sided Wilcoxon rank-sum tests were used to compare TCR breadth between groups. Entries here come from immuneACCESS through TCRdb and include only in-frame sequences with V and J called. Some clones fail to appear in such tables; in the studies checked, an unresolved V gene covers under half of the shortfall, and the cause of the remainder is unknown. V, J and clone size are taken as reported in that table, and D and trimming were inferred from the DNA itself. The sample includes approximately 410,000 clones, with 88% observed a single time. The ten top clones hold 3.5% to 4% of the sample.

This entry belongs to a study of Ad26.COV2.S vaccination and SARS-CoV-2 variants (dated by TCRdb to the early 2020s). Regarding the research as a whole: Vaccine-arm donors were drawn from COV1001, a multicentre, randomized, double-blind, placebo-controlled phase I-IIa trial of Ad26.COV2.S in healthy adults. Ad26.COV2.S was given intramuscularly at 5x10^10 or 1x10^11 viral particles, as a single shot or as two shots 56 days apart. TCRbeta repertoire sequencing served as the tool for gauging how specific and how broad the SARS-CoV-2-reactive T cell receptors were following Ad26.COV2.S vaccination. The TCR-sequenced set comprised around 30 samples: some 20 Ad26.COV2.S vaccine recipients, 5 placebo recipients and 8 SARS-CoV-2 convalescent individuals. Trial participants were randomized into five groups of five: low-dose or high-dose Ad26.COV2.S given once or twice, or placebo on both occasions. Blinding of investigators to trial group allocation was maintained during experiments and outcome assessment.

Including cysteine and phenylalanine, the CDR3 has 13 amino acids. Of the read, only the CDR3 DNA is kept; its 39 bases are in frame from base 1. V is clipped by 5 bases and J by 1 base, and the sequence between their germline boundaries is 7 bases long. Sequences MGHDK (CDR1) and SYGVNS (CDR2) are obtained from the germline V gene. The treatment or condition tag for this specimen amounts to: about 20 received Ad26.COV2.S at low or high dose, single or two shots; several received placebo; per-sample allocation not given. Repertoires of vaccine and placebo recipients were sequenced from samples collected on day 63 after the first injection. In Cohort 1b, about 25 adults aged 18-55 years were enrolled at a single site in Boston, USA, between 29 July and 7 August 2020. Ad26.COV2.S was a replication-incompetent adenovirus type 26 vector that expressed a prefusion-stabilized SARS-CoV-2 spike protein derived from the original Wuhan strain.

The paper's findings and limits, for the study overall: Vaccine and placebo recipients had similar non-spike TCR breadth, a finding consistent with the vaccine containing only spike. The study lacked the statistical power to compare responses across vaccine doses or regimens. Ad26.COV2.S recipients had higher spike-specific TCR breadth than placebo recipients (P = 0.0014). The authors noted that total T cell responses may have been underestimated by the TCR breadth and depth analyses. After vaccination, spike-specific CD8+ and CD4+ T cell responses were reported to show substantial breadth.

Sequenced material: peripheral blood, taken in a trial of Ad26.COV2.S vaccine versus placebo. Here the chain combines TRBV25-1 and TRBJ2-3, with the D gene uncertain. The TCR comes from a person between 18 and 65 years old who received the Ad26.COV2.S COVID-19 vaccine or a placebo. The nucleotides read TGTGCCAGCAGTAGCGTTGGCACAGATACGCAGTATTTT. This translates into CASSSVGTDTQYF.